Listed here are 9 T cell receptor beta chains from one sample, sequenced in a study of blood T cell repertoires in COVID-19. Profiled with immunoSEQ multiplex PCR; TCRdb holds only in-frame clones, not every one. The sample includes about 59,000 clones, around four fifths of them seen just once. Sequencing used peripheral blood. The receptors originated from a woman of 80 years or more with acute or convalescent COVID-19.

The chain carries TRBV7-3 and TRBJ1-6; perhaps TRBD1 as D (5 bases). The CDR3 length is 16 residues. CDR1 SGHTA and CDR2 FQGTGA come from the germline V gene. Trimming took 4 bases from V and 6 from J, leaving 16 bases between them. In DNA, the CDR3 is TGTGCCAGCAGCTCACTCCCGCGACAGTTTAATTCACCCCTCCACTTT. Amino acid sequence: CASSSLPRQFNSPLHF. The whole variable domain, filled in from reference TRBV7-3 and TRBJ1-6, reads GAGVSQTPSNKVTEKGKYVELRCDPISGHTALYWYRQSLGQGPEFLIYFQGTGAADDSGLPNDRFFAVRPEGSVSTLKIQRTERGDSAVYLCASSSLPRQFNSPLHFGNGTRLTVT.

The CDR3, as DNA: TGTGCCAGCAGCCCTCCGGACAGGGTAGGATCAGGGGCCAACGTCCTGACTTTC. Translated: CASSPPDRVGSGANVLTF. The rearrangement joins TRBV5-4 to TRBJ2-6, with 8 nucleotides matching TRBD1. The J segment lost 4 bases and the V segment lost 4 bases, leaving 13 bases of the junction unmatched. The CDR3 is made up of 18 amino acids. Germline V gene sequence: CDR1 SGHNT, CDR2 YYREEE (reference sequence).

In the case of this clone: One end of the junction is discordant with germline, which a read error may explain. This chain connects TRBV5-1 to TRBJ2-7; D possibly corresponds to TRBD2 (5 bases). Germline V gives CDR1 SGHRS, CDR2 YFSETQ. The CDR3 has 13 residues. CDR3 protein: CASSGVGDPLENF. CDR3 DNA: TGCGCCAGCAGCGGTGTCGGGGATCCCCTCGAGAACTTC.

The chain carries TRBV9 and TRBJ1-3, with 10 nucleotides matching TRBD1. J was trimmed by 8 bases and V by 3 bases; bases with no gene match: 5. The CDR3 consists of 14 residues. The germline gives CDR1 SGDLS, CDR2 YYNGEE. Here the CDR3 reads CASSADRGPDTIYF. As DNA, the CDR3 is TGTGCCAGCAGCGCCGACAGGGGGCCGGACACCATATATTTT. The entire variable domain, with the rest obtained from reference TRBV9 and TRBJ1-3, is as follows: DSGVTQTPKHLITATGQRVTLRCSPRSGDLSVYWYQQSLDQGLQFLIQYYNGEERAKGNILERFSAQQFPDLHSELNLSSLELGDSALYFCASSADRGPDTIYFGEGSWLTVV.

A few counts support this clone. The rearrangement joins TRBV4-2 to TRBJ2-1; 7 nucleotides agree with TRBD2. The V segment lost 4 bases and the J segment 2 bases; nucleotides outside the gene matches: 2. The CDR3 has 14 residues. The germline V gene encodes CDR1 LGHNA and CDR2 YNFKEQ. The CDR3 coding sequence is TGTGCCAGCAGCCCGAGCGGGGCCTACAATGAGCAGTTCTTC. It is translated as CASSPSGAYNEQFF.

The rearrangement links TRBV7-3 to TRBJ1-6; D possibly corresponds to TRBD1 (6 bases). The CDR3 loop spans 14 amino acids. V was trimmed by 2 bases and J by 7 bases, leaving 9 bases between them. Germline V gene lookup returns CDR1 SGHTA and CDR2 FQGTGA. In nucleotides, the CDR3 is TGTGCCAGCAGCTTACAGGGGAAGAATTCACCCCTCCACTTT. Translating gives CASSLQGKNSPLHF.

The chain carries TRBV4-1 and TRBJ2-1; the match to TRBD2 covers 7 bases. J gave up 3 bases and V 1 base, and 3 bases lay outside the gene matches. This CDR3 has 15 residues. Germline CDR1 reads MGHRA; CDR2 reads YSYEKL. CDR3 sequence (DNA): TGCGCCAGCAGCCAAGTCCGCGGGAGCTACAATGAGCAGTTCTTC. Translation: CASSQVRGSYNEQFF.

V is TRBV15 and J is TRBJ2-7, with 7 bases matching TRBD2. Per the germline V gene, CDR1 is LNHNV and CDR2 is YYDKDF (reference sequence). There are 16 residues in the CDR3. With 3 bases clipped from V and 5 bases from J, the junction kept 13 bases outside the gene matches. The chain's CDR3 is CATSRGGSSGQNEQYF. The CDR3 DNA is TGTGCCACCAGCAGGGGGGGGTCATCCGGGCAGAACGAGCAGTACTTC.

The CDR3 nucleotides are TGTGCCAGCTCACCAACGGGACAGGGGGCAACTAATGAAAAACTGTTTTTT. Translating gives CASSPTGQGATNEKLFF. This chain links TRBV18 with TRBJ1-4, with TRBD1 identical over 11 bases. V was pared by 2 bases and J by 0 bases, with 2 bases of the junction left unmatched. This CDR3 contains 17 residues. Germline V gene lookup returns CDR1 KGHSH and CDR2 LQKENI.